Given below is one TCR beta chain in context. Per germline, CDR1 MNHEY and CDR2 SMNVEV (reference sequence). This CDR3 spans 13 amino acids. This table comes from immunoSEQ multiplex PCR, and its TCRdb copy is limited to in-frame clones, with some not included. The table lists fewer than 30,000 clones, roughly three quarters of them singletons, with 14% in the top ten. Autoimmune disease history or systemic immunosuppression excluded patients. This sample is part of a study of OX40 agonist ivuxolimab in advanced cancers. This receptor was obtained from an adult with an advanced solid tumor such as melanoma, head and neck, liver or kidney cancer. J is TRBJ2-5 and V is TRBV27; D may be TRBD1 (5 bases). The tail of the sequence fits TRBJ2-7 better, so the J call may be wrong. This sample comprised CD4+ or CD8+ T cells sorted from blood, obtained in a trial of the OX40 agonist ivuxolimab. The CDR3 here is CASGHLVEYEQYF. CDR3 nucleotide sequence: TGTGCCAGCGGACACCTGGTCGAGTACGAGCAGTACTTC.